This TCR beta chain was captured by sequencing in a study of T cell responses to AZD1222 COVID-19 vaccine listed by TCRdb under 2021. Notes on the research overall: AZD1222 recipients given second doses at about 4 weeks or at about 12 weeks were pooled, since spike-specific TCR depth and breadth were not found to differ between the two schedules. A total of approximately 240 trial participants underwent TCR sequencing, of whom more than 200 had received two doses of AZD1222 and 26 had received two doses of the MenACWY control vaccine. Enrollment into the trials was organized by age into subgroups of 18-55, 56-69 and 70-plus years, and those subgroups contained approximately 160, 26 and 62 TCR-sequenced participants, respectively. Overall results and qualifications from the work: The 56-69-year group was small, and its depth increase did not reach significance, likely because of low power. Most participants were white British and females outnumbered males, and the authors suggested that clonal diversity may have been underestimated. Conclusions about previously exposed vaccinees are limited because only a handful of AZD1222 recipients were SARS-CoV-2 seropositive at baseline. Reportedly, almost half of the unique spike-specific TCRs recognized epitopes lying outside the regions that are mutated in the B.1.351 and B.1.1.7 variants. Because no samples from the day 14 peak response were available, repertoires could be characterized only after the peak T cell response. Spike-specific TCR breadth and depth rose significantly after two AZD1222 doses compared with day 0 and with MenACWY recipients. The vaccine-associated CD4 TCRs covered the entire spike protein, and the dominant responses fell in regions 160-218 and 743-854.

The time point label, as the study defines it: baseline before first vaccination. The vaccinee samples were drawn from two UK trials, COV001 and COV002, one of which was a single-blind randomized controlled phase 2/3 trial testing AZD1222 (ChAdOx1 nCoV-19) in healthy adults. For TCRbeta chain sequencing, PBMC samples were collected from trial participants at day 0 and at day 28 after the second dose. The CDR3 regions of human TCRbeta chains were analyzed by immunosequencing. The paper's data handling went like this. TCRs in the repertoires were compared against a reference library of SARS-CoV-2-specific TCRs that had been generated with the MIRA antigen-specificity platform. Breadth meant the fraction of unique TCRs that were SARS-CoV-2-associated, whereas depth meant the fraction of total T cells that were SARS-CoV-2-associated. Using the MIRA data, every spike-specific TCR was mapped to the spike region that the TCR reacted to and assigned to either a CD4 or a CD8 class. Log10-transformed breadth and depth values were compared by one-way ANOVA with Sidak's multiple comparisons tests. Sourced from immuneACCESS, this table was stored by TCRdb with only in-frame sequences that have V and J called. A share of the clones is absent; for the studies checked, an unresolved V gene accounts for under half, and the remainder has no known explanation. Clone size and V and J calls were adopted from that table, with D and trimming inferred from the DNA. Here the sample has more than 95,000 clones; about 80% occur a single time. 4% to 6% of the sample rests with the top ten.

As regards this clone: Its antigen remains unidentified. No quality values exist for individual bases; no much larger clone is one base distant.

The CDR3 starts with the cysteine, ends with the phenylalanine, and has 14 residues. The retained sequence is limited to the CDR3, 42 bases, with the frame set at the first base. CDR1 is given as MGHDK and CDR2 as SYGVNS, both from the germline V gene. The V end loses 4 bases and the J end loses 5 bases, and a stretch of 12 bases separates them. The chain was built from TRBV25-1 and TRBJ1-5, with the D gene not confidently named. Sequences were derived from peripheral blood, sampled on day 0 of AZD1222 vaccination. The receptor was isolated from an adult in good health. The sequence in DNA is TGTGCCAGCAGTGCCTGGGAGAGGGATCAGCCCCAGCATTTT. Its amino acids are CASSAWERDQPQHF.